The 20 T cell receptor beta chains given below trace back to one sample, sequenced in a study of T cells in Graves' hyperthyroidism and ophthalmopathy. RNA transcripts served as the template for amplifying TCR beta CDR3 regions. When the TCR CDR3 underwent first-round RT-PCR, the HTBI primer set was used. A single record per CDR3 protein comes from TCRdb applying MiXCR to the multiplex PCR reads. The table shows roughly 500,000 distinct CDR3 sequences, with 40% to 55% occurring only once. Sequencing used peripheral blood or thyroid tissue (not recorded which). The receptors stem from an adult woman with Graves' disease, either hyperthyroidism or ophthalmopathy (not recorded which).

The chain uses TRBV5-1 and TRBJ2-6; D not resolved. Trimming shortened V by 0 bases and J by 4 bases, and 5 bases separated the two germline ends. Germline lookup yields CDR1 SGHRS and CDR2 YFSETQ. The CDR3 runs 14 residues. CDR3 DNA sequence: TGCGCCAGCAGCTTGGGGCACGGGGCCAACGTCCTGACTTTC. This gives the protein CASSLGHGANVLTF.

The chain joins TRBV7-2 to TRBJ1-2, with TRBD1 matching 7 bases. With V trimmed by 5 bases and J by 4 bases, 4 bases remained unmatched. The V gene's germline CDR1 is SGHTA and CDR2 FQGNSA. CDR3 length: 13 amino acids. The CDR3 region is CASSMDRTYGYTF. CDR3 coding DNA: TGTGCCAGCAGCATGGACAGGACCTATGGCTACACCTTC.

This clonotype occurred many times. V and J are TRBV7-6 and TRBJ1-6, with TRBD1 identical over 9 bases. Trimming cost V 7 bases and J 6 bases; bases outside gene matches: 4. The germline V gene encodes CDR1 SGHVS and CDR2 FNYEAQ. There are 14 residues in the CDR3. The CDR3 spells CASTLGQGNSPLHF. The CDR3 region has the DNA TGTGCCAGCACCTTGGGACAGGGTAATTCACCCCTCCACTTT.

This clonotype was recorded at least ten times. The chain employs TRBV24-1 and TRBJ1-5, with 7 bases that match TRBD1. This CDR3 is built from 15 residues. Germline V gene sequence: CDR1 KGHDR, CDR2 SFDVKD. V was clipped by 1 base and J by 5 bases; unmatched bases: 4. CDR3 protein: CATSDFRQGYQPQHF. DNA for the CDR3: TGTGCCACCAGTGATTTTCGACAGGGATATCAGCCCCAGCATTTT.

The V gene is TRBV11-2, the J gene TRBJ2-5; D is unclear. This CDR3 has 15 amino acids. Germline lookup yields CDR1 SGHAT and CDR2 FQNNGV. V was clipped by 5 bases and J by 4 bases, with 17 bases between them. CDR3 protein: CASSQVMSLGETQYF. For the CDR3, the DNA is TGTGCCAGCAGCCAAGTTATGTCTCTGGGAGAGACCCAGTACTTC.

The rearrangement links TRBV7-9 to TRBJ1-4, with unresolved D. CDR3 size: 14 residues. V was clipped by 4 bases and J by 5 bases, with 11 bases between them. CDR1 and CDR2 (germline): SEHNR, FQNEAQ (reference sequence). CDR3 nucleotide sequence: TGTGCCAGCAGCTCGACGGGTACCAATGAAAAACTGTTTTTT. Translated: CASSSTGTNEKLFF.

The chain joins TRBV6-2 or TRBV6-3 to TRBJ1-2, with a weak D call TRBD1 (6 bases). CDR1 MNHEY and CDR2 SVGEGT come from the germline V gene. V shed 7 bases and J shed 6 bases, with 18 bases lying between them. The CDR3 is 14 amino acids. CDR3 loop: CASTPRVGADGYTF. As DNA, the CDR3 is TGTGCCAGCACCCCCCGGGTGGGGGCCGATGGCTACACCTTC.

This clonotype has a count of ten or more. This chain connects TRBV19 to TRBJ2-2, with 8 nucleotides matching TRBD1. Germline CDR1 and CDR2: LNHDA and SQIVND (reference sequence). The length of the CDR3 is 15 residues. Trimming cost V 1 base and J 7 bases; bases outside gene matches: 5. The CDR3 nucleotides are TGTGCCAGTAGTATAGCGACAGGGGCTAACGGGGAGCTGTTTTTT. Protein sequence: CASSIATGANGELFF. The entire variable domain, with the rest obtained from reference TRBV19 and TRBJ2-2, is as follows: DGGITQSPKYLFRKEGQNVTLSCEQNLNHDAMYWYRQDPGQGLRLIYYSQIVNDFQKGDIAEGYSVSREKKESFPLTVTSAQKNPTAFYLCASSIATGANGELFFGEGSRLTVL.

This clonotype was recorded many times. V is TRBV10-3 and J is TRBJ1-1; D unclear. The CDR3 consists of 14 residues. The germline CDR1 and CDR2 sequences are ENHRY and SYGVKD. With 2 bases removed from V and 4 bases from J, the gap between germline ends came to 11 bases. CDR3 nucleotide sequence: TGTGCCATCAGTGAGGGGAACGGAGGCACTGAAGCTTTCTTT. This codes for CAISEGNGGTEAFF.

To note about this clonotype: Possible read error: a much larger clone is one base away. The chain recombines TRBV12-5 with TRBJ2-5; 11 positions agree with TRBD2. The germline gives CDR1 LGHNT, CDR2 FRNRAP. This CDR3 region has 17 residues. Trimming removed 6 bases from V and 1 base from J; junction bases left unmatched: 10. The CDR3 nucleotides read TGTGCTAGTGGGCCGGGACTAGCGGATGCTTTCCAAGAGACCCAGTACTTC. Its translation is CASGPGLADAFQETQYF.

This clonotype was seen ten or more times. The V call is TRBV7-2, the J call TRBJ2-6; D call uncertain. Germline V lookup: CDR1 SGHTA, CDR2 FQGNSA. With 5 bases removed from V and 0 bases from J, the gap between germline ends came to 11 bases. CDR3 size: 16 residues. CDR3 sequence reads: CASSPKGISGANVLTF. The CDR3 DNA is TGTGCCAGCAGCCCCAAGGGTATCTCTGGGGCCAACGTCCTGACTTTC.

The rearrangement links TRBV24-1 to TRBJ1-3; TRBD1 might be the D (6 bases). V dropped 3 bases and J dropped 1 base, with 15 bases sitting between them. CDR3 size: 17 residues. The germline CDR1 and CDR2 sequences are KGHDR and SFDVKD. CDR3 sequence (DNA): TGTGCCACCAGTGATACTAGCGGGGGGGCGTCTGGAAACACCATATATTTT. It specifies CATSDTSGGASGNTIYF.

There are a few counts of this clonotype. A much more abundant neighbour one base away suggests this may be a read error. The CDR3 carries no conserved terminal phenylalanine or tryptophan, so it likely arises from a read error. The rearrangement links TRBV11-2 to TRBJ1-1; D gene unclear. The CDR3 extends over 12 amino acids. Trimming stripped 6 bases from V and 6 bases from J, with 11 bases between. In germline, CDR1 is SGHAT, CDR2 FQNNGV. This chain's CDR3 is CASSPLQSEAFL. In DNA, the CDR3 is TGTGCCAGCAGTCCGCTCCAGTCTGAAGCTTTCCTT.

The table lists this clonotype with a count of one. The chain is built from TRBV6-5 and TRBJ1-5; D remains ambiguous. The V gene lost 10 bases and the J gene lost 9 bases, with 16 bases spanning the gap. There are 12 residues in the CDR3. The germline V gene encodes CDR1 MNHEY and CDR2 SVGAGI. The DNA of the CDR3 is TGTGCCACCCGGTCGCTCCTCGGGCCCCAGCATTTT. The encoded protein is CATRSLLGPQHF.

A remark on this clonotype: This sequence may be a read error, since a much larger clone differs from it by one base. The chain uses TRBV7-2 and TRBJ1-5; D unclear. This CDR3 has 16 amino acids. Trimming took 0 bases from V and 9 from J, leaving 18 bases between them. The germline V gene encodes CDR1 SGHTA and CDR2 FQGNSA. The CDR3 sequence is CASSLAYDGLTGPQHF. For the CDR3, the DNA is TGTGCCAGCAGCTTAGCCTATGACGGCCTGACGGGGCCCCAGCATTTT.

V gene TRBV10-3 combines with J gene TRBJ1-2; 10 bases agree with TRBD1. The germline CDR1 and CDR2 sequences are ENHRY and SYGVKD. This CDR3 has 15 residues. Losses at the gene ends were 6 bases for V and 6 bases for J; bases not matched to a gene: 10. CDR3 DNA sequence: TGTGCCATCAGGGGACAGGGGCGGTATACCGATGGCTACACCTTC. Its translation: CAIRGQGRYTDGYTF.

This clonotype was counted a single time. The chain recombines TRBV4-1 with TRBJ2-2; no firm D call. Trimming cost V 1 base and J 7 bases, with 13 bases left between them. CDR1 is MGHRA and CDR2 is YSYEKL in the germline V gene. CDR3 length equals 15 residues. The CDR3 DNA reads TGCGCCAGCAGCCAAGGGGATGCCAAGGGCGGGGAGCTGTTTTTT. Translation gives CASSQGDAKGGELFF.

This clonotype was observed at least ten times. This chain uses TRBV3-1 with TRBJ1-5, with unresolved D. This CDR3 spans 12 amino acids. Per the germline V gene, CDR1 is LGHDT and CDR2 is YNNKEL (reference sequence). V was clipped by 3 bases and J by 6 bases, with 6 bases between them. The CDR3 bases are TGTGCCAGCAGCCACTCAAGTCAGCCCCAGCATTTT. Amino acids: CASSHSSQPQHF.

This clonotype was counted at least ten times. The CDR3 DNA follows: TGTGCCAGCAGCTTACGGGGGGACGAGCAGTACTTC. Its protein is CASSLRGDEQYF. V gene TRBV13 combines with J gene TRBJ2-7, with 7 bases lining up with TRBD2. The CDR3 extends over 12 amino acids. CDR1 PRHDT and CDR2 FYEKMQ come from the germline V gene (reference sequence). The ends lost 2 bases at V and 5 bases at J; junction bases unmatched: 0.

This clonotype was recorded only once. This sequence joins TRBV10-2 and TRBJ1-1, with TRBD1 matching over 10 bases. The germline V gene encodes CDR1 WSHSY and CDR2 SAAADI. Trimming took 8 bases from V and 3 from J; bases not matched to a gene: 15. CDR3 length: 17 residues. The CDR3 bases are TGCGCCAGCTCCCTCCCTGGACAGGGGGACGGGGACACTGAAGCTTTCTTT. Protein sequence: CASSLPGQGDGDTEAFF.